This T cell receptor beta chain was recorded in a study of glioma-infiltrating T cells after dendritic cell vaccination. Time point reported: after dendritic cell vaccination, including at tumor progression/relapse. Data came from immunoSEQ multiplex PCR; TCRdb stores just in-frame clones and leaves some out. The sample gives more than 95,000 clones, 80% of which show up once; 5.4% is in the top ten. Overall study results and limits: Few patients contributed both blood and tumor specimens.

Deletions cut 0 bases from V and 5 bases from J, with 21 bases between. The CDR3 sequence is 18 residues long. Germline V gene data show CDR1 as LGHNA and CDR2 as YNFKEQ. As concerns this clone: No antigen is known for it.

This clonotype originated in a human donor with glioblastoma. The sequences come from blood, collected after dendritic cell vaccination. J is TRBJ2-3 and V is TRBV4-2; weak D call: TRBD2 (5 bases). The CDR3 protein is CASSQDSSSPWGGDTQYF. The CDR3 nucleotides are TGTGCCAGCAGCCAAGATAGCTCTAGCCCCTGGGGTGGAGATACGCAGTATTTT.